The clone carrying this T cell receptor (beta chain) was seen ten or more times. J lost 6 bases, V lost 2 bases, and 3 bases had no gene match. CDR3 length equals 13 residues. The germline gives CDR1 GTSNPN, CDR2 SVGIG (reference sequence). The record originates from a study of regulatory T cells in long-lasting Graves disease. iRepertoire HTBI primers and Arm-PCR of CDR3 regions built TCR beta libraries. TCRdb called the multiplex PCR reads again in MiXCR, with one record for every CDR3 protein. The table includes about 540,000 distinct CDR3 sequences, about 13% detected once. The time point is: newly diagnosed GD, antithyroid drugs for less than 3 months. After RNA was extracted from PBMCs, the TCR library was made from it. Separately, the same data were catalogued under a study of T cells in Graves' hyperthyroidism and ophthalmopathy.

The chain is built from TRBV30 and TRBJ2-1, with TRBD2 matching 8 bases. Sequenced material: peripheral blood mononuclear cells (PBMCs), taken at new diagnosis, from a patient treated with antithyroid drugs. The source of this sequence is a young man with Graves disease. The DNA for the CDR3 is TGTGCCTGGAGTCCCGGGAGGGCCAATGAGCAGTTCTTC. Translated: CAWSPGRANEQFF.